The present T cell receptor beta chain was sequenced within a study of T cell responses to AZD1222 COVID-19 vaccine (dated by TCRdb to 2020 to 2023). Background on the whole study: AZD1222 recipients whose second dose came at about 4 weeks and those whose second dose came at about 12 weeks were combined into one group, since spike-specific TCR depth and breadth did not differ between the two schedules. A total of under 250 trial participants underwent TCR sequencing, of whom around 210 had received two doses of AZD1222 and approximately 25 had received two doses of the MenACWY control vaccine. Trial participants were enrolled by age into subgroups of 18-55, 56-69 and 70-plus years, and roughly 150, 30 and 60 TCR-sequenced participants, respectively, were included in these subgroups.

Inclusive of the bounding cysteine and phenylalanine, the CDR3 is 15 residues long. Solely the CDR3 DNA is kept, with 45 bases framed from the first base. The germline ends are 16 bases apart after V is trimmed by 5 bases and J by 3 bases. Per the germline V gene, SGHVS is the CDR1 and FQNEAQ is the CDR2. The CDR3 regions of human TCRbeta chains were subjected to immunosequencing. From the authors' description of their analysis: TCRs in the repertoires were compared against a reference library of SARS-CoV-2-specific TCRs that had been generated with the MIRA antigen-specificity platform. Breadth was defined as the fraction of unique TCRs that were SARS-CoV-2-associated, and depth was defined as the fraction of total T cells that were SARS-CoV-2-associated. Using the MIRA data, every spike-specific TCR was mapped to the spike region that the TCR reacted to and assigned to either a CD4 or a CD8 class. Log10-transformed breadth and depth values were compared by one-way ANOVA with Sidak's multiple comparisons tests. TCRdb obtained this table from immuneACCESS and retained in-frame rearrangements with V and J assigned. These tables miss some clones; where compared with another copy, unresolved V genes account for less than half of the shortfall, and the remainder is unexplained. The DNA gave D and trimming, while V, J and clone size come from that table. The table for this sample lists over 70,000 clones; roughly 87% of them were counted only once. The ten most abundant clones make up around 5.5% of the sample.

Findings and caveats that apply to the study as a whole: Because no samples from the day 14 peak response were available, repertoires could be characterized only after the peak T cell response. After two AZD1222 doses, spike-specific TCR breadth and depth were significantly higher than at day 0 and than in MenACWY recipients. Participants were mostly white British, with more females than males. The authors suggested clonal diversity may have been underestimated. Reportedly, close to half of the unique spike-specific TCRs recognized epitopes lying outside the regions that are mutated in the B.1.351 and B.1.1.7 variants. Only five to seven AZD1222 recipients were SARS-CoV-2 seropositive at baseline, limiting conclusions about previously exposed vaccinees. The vaccine-associated CD4 TCRs covered the entire spike protein, and the dominant responses fell in regions 160-218 and 743-854. In the small 56-69-year group, the increase in depth fell short of significance, most likely because of low power.

This clone was counted only a few times. Its recognized antigen is unknown. No quality values exist for individual bases; no much larger clone is one base distant. Per the publication, the time point label means: baseline before first vaccination. Vaccinee samples were obtained from the UK trials COV001 and COV002, which included a single-blind randomized controlled phase 2/3 trial of AZD1222 (ChAdOx1 nCoV-19) in healthy adults. For TCRbeta chain sequencing, PBMC samples from trial participants were taken at day 0 and at day 28 after the second dose. The sequence joins TRBV7-8 to TRBJ1-2, with no confident D gene call. This TCR was recovered from an adult in good health. This sample comprised peripheral blood, obtained on day 0 of AZD1222 vaccination. The DNA sequence is given as TGTGCCAGCAGCCCGAGACCGACCTCGGACTATGGCTACACCTTC. Translated, this is CASSPRPTSDYGYTF. Joined to the reference TRBV7-8 and TRBJ1-2 proteins, this CDR3 gives the full variable domain: GAGVSQSPRYKVAKRGQDVALRCDPISGHVSLFWYQQALGQGPEFLTYFQNEAQLDKSGLPSDRFFAERPEGSVSTLKIQRTQQEDSAVYLCASSPRPTSDYGYTFGSGTRLTVV.